The 16 T cell receptor beta chains listed next were all sequenced from one sample in a study of blood T cell repertoires in COVID-19. Assay used: immunoSEQ multiplex PCR; TCRdb lists only in-frame clones, some missing. The sample holds some 130,000 clones, approximately 80% seen once. The sequencing sample was made of peripheral blood. These receptors originate from a human donor in a cohort sampled during active COVID-19.

CDR3 amino acids: CASSLSGTGFYEQYF. The CDR3, as DNA: TGCGCCAGCAGCCTATCCGGGACAGGCTTCTACGAGCAGTACTTC. V is TRBV5-1 and J is TRBJ2-7, with 8 bases fitting TRBD1. CDR3 length equals 15 residues. J gave up 3 bases and V 4 bases, and 9 bases lay outside the gene matches. Germline lookup yields CDR1 SGHRS and CDR2 YFSETQ.

V gene TRBV15 combines with J gene TRBJ2-1, with D possibly being TRBD1 (6 bases). There are 13 residues in the CDR3. V lost 1 base to trimming and J lost 7 bases, with 8 bases between them. Looked up from germline, CDR1 is LNHNV and CDR2 is YYDKDF (reference sequence). DNA of the CDR3: TGTGCCACCAGCAGAGGACAGGCTAATGAGCAGTTCTTC. Its protein is CATSRGQANEQFF.

The chain links TRBV5-1 to TRBJ2-1; the match to TRBD2 covers 11 bases. The CDR3 has 17 amino acids. CDR1 is SGHRS and CDR2 is YFSETQ in the germline V gene. J was trimmed by 4 bases and V by 3 bases; bases with no gene match: 9. CDR3 DNA sequence: TGCGCCAGCAGCTCAGCTCTCGGGACTAGCGGATACAATGAGCAGTTCTTC. Residues: CASSSALGTSGYNEQFF.

The rearrangement joins TRBV7-8 to TRBJ1-2, with 8 bases identical to TRBD1. V dropped 5 bases and J dropped 1; count of bases not matched to a gene: 9. Germline lookup yields CDR1 SGHVS and CDR2 FQNEAQ. The CDR3 sequence is 16 residues long. The CDR3 DNA is TGTGCCAGCAGCAAAGGGACAGGAACTCTTAACTATGGCTACACCTTC. Translating gives CASSKGTGTLNYGYTF.

The genes are TRBV7-2 and TRBJ1-2, with 8 bases aligning to TRBD1. The V gene's germline CDR1 is SGHTA and CDR2 FQGNSA. V was clipped by 2 bases and J by 8 bases; unmatched bases: 4. CDR3 length: 13 residues. The CDR3 region is CASSLQGARGYTF. The CDR3 DNA sequence: TGTGCCAGCAGCTTACAGGGGGCGAGGGGCTACACCTTC.

This chain links TRBV19 with TRBJ1-1, with 10 positions matching TRBD1. This CDR3 has 14 amino acids. Trimming cost V 3 bases and J 4 bases; bases outside gene matches: 2. Germline V gene lookup returns CDR1 LNHDA and CDR2 SQIVND (reference sequence). The CDR3 nucleotides read TGTGCCAGTAGTATCCGGGACAGGGGCACTGAAGCTTTCTTT. As protein: CASSIRDRGTEAFF.

The chain links TRBV21-1 to TRBJ2-1; TRBD2 was called by the table and not checked on the DNA. TRBV21-1 is designated a pseudogene. This CDR3 comprises 16 residues. CDR3 region: CASSKQTSGIYNEQFF. CDR3 coding DNA: TGTGCCAGCAGCAAACAGACTAGCGGGATCTACAATGAGCAGTTCTTC.

V usage is TRBV28 and J usage is TRBJ1-4; D not resolved. Trimming took 5 bases from V and 0 from J, leaving 10 bases between them. CDR3 length: 15 residues. CDR1 MDHEN and CDR2 SYDVKM come from the germline V gene. CDR3 amino acids: CASSPPRSTNEKLFF. In DNA, the CDR3 is TGTGCCAGCAGTCCCCCCAGGTCAACTAATGAAAAACTGTTTTTT.

The V gene is TRBV2, the J gene TRBJ2-1; 8 positions agree with TRBD1. Per germline, CDR1 SNHLY and CDR2 FYNNEI. This CDR3 is built from 16 residues. Trimming at V came to 4 bases and at J to 6 bases, leaving 11 bases not matched to a gene. The CDR3 region has the DNA TGTGCCAGCAGTGCCCTAGGACAGGGTAGGACCAATGAGCAGTTCTTC. Its translation is CASSALGQGRTNEQFF.

This clone was seen once. Sequence at one end of the junction differs from germline and may be a read error. The genes are TRBV4-1 and TRBJ2-1, with D perhaps TRBD2 (6 bases). The CDR3 has 16 amino acids. Germline CDR1 is MGHRA and CDR2 is YSYEKL. Here the CDR3 reads CASSRNRDLSSNEQFF. Written as DNA, the CDR3 is TGCGCCAGCAGCCGCAACCGGGACTTATCCTCCAATGAGCAGTTCTTC.

V usage is TRBV2 and J usage is TRBJ2-2; weak D call: TRBD1 (6 bases). CDR3 length equals 14 residues. Trimming took off 3 bases at V and 1 base at J, with 6 bases between the two ends. Germline loops: CDR1 SNHLY, CDR2 FYNNEI. The CDR3 DNA follows: TGTGCCAGCAGTGAGGACAGGAACACCGGGGAGCTGTTTTTT. This codes for CASSEDRNTGELFF.

This clone was counted a single time. This chain connects TRBV29-1 to TRBJ1-1; 7 bases align to TRBD1. CDR3 length equals 14 residues. After removal of 5 bases from V and 1 base from J, the junction contained 7 bases not matched to a gene. CDR1 is SQVTM and CDR2 is ANQGSEA in the germline V gene. CDR3 DNA: TGCAGCGTTTTCTCGGGACAGACGAACACTGAAGCTTTCTTT. Residues: CSVFSGQTNTEAFF.

The genes are TRBV12-3 or TRBV12-4 and TRBJ2-3; D remains unclear. V was pared by 6 bases and J by 6 bases, with 7 bases between. The CDR3 sequence is 11 residues long. CDR3 amino acids: CASSPIDTQYF. The CDR3 nucleotides read TGTGCCAGCAGCCCCATCGATACGCAGTATTTT.

The chain employs TRBV25-1 and TRBJ2-1; D might be TRBD2 (6 bases). The V end was cut by 4 bases, the J end by 7 bases, with 20 bases between. CDR1 is MGHDK, CDR2 SYGVNS, per germline. This CDR3 spans 16 amino acids. Here the CDR3 DNA reads TGTGCCAGCAGTGCCCCCCGAGGAAGCGGAGGGAATGAGCAGTTCTTC. Its translation is CASSAPRGSGGNEQFF. The whole variable domain, filled in from reference TRBV25-1 and TRBJ2-1, reads EADIYQTPRYLVIGTGKKITLECSQTMGHDKMYWYQQDPGMELHLIHYSYGVNSTEKGDLSSESTVSRIRTEHFPLTLESARPSHTSQYLCASSAPRGSGGNEQFFGPGTRLTVL.

This chain joins TRBV3-1 (or the pseudogene TRBV3-2) and TRBJ1-1; D is unclear. Trimming took off 3 bases at V and 4 bases at J, with 6 bases between the two ends. The germline gives CDR1 LGHDT, CDR2 YNNKEL (reference sequence). The CDR3 is 12 amino acids. As DNA, the CDR3 is TGTGCCAGCAGCCACGGAGGCACTGAAGCTTTCTTT. This sequence encodes CASSHGGTEAFF.

The V and J genes are TRBV5-1 and TRBJ1-4, with TRBD1 matching over 10 bases. The V gene's germline CDR1 is SGHRS and CDR2 YFSETQ. There are 14 residues in the CDR3. The V gene end was trimmed by 5 bases and the J gene end by 8 bases; junction bases not matched to a gene: 6. The CDR3 bases are TGCGCCAGCAGACGTGGACAGGGGGAGGAAAAACTGTTTTTT. It encodes CASRRGQGEEKLFF.